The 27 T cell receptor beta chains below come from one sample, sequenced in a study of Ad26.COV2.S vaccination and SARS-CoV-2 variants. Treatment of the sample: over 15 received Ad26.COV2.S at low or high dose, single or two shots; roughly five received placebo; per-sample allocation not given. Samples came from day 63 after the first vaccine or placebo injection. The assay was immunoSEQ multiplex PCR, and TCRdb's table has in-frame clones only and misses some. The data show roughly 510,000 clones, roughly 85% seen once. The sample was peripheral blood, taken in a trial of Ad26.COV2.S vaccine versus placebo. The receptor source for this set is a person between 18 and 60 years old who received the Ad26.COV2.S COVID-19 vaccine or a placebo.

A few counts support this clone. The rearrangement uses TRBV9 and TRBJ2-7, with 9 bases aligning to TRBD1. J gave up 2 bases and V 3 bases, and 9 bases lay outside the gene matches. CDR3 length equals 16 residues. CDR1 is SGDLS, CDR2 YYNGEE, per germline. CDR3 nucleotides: TGTGCCAGCAGCGCAGATCCCGGGACAGGGACCTACGAGCAGTACTTC. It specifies CASSADPGTGTYEQYF.

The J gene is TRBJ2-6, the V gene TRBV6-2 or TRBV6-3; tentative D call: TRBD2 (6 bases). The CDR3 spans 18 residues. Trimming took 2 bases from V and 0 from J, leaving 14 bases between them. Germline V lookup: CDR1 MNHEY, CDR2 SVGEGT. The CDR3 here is CASSYRGGGTSGANVLTF. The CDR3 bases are TGTGCCAGCAGTTACCGAGGAGGCGGGACCTCTGGGGCCAACGTCCTGACTTTC.

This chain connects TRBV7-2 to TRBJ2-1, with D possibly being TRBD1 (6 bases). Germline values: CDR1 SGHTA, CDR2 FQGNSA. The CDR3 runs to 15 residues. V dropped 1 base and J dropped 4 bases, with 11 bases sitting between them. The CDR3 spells CASSLEGEWYNEQFF. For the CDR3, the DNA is TGTGCCAGCAGCTTAGAGGGGGAGTGGTACAATGAGCAGTTCTTC.

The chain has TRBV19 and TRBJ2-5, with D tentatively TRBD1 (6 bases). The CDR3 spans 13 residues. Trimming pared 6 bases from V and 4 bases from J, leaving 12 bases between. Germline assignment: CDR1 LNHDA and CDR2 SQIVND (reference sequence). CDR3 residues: CASSTVRGETQYF. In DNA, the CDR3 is TGTGCCAGTAGCACTGTCAGGGGAGAGACCCAGTACTTC.

The CDR3 DNA sequence: TGTGCCAGCAGCGTAGATTCCAGGGTCATTGGGAACGAGCAGTACTTC. It specifies CASSVDSRVIGNEQYF. This rearrangement joins TRBV9 to TRBJ2-7, with D perhaps TRBD1 (5 bases). CDR1 and CDR2 (germline): SGDLS, YYNGEE. The CDR3 totals 16 residues. V lost 0 bases and J lost 5, with 18 bases in between.

DNA for the CDR3: TGTGCCAGCAGCTCCTCCAGCGATTCACCCCTCCACTTT. This codes for CASSSSSDSPLHF. The rearrangement uses TRBV6-4 and TRBJ1-6; D gene uncertain. V lost 6 bases, J lost 8 bases, and 11 bases lay in between. This CDR3 has 13 residues. In germline, CDR1 is MRHNA, CDR2 SNTAGT.

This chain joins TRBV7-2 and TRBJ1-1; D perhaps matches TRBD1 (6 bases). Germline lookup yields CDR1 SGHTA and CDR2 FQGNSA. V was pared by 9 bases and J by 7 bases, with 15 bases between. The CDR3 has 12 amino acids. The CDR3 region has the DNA TGTGCCAGTTCGGGGGGGCGGGTTGAAGCTTTCTTT. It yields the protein CASSGGRVEAFF.

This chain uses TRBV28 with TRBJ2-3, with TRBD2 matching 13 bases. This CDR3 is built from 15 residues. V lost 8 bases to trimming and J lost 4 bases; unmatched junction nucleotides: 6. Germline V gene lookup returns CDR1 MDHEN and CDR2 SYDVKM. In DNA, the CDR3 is TGTGCCAGCGGCTGGACTAGCGGGGGCTCAGATACGCAGTATTTT. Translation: CASGWTSGGSDTQYF.

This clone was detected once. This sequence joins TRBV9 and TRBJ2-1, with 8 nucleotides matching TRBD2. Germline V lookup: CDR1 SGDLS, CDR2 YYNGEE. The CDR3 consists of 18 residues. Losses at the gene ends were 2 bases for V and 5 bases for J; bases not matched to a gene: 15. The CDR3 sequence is CASSVGEAAGGWDNEQFF. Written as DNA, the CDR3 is TGTGCCAGCAGCGTGGGGGAGGCGGCGGGAGGTTGGGACAATGAGCAGTTCTTC.

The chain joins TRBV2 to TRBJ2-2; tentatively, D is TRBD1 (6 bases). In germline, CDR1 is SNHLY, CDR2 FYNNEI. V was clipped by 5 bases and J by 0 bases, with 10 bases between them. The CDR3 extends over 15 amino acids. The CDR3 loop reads CASSKDSPNTGELFF. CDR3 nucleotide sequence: TGTGCCAGCAGTAAGGACAGCCCGAACACCGGGGAGCTGTTTTTT.

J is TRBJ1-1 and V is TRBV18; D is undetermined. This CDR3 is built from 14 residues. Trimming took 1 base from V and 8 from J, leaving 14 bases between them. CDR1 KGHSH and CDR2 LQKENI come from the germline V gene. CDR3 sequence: CASSPRGAKPEAFF. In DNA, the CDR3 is TGTGCCAGCTCACCACGAGGTGCCAAGCCGGAAGCTTTCTTT.

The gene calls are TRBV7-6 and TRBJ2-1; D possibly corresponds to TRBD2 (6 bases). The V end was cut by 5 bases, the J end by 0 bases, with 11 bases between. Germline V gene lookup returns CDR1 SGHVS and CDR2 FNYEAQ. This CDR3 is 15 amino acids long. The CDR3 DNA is TGTGCCAGCAGCCTCCCCGGGAGCTCCTACAATGAGCAGTTCTTC. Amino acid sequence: CASSLPGSSYNEQFF.

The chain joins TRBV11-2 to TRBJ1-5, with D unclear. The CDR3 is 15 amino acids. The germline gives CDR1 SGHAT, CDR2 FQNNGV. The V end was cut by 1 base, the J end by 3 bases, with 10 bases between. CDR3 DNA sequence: TGTGCCAGCAGCTTAGCGGGGTGGGTCAATCAGCCCCAGCATTTT. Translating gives CASSLAGWVNQPQHF.

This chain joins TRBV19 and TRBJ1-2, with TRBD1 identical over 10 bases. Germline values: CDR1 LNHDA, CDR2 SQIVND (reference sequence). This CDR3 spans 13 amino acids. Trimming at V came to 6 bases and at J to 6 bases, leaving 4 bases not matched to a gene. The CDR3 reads CASSPGTGDGYTF. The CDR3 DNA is TGTGCCAGTAGCCCTGGGACAGGGGATGGCTACACCTTC. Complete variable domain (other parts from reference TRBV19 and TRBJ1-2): DGGITQSPKYLFRKEGQNVTLSCEQNLNHDAMYWYRQDPGQGLRLIYYSQIVNDFQKGDIAEGYSVSREKKESFPLTVTSAQKNPTAFYLCASSPGTGDGYTFGSGTRLTVV.

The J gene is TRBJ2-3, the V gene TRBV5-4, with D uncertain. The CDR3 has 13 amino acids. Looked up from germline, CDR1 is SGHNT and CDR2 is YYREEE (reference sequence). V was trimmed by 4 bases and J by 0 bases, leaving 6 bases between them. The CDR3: CASSRRSTDTQYF. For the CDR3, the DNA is TGTGCCAGCAGCCGCCGAAGCACAGATACGCAGTATTTT.

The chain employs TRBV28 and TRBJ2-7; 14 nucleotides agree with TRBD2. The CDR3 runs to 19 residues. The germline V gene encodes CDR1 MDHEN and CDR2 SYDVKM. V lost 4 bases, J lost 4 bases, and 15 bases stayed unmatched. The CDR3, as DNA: TGTGCCAGCAGTTCGGGGACTAGCGGGAGAGGCCCAATGTGGTACGAGCAGTACTTC. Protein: CASSSGTSGRGPMWYEQYF. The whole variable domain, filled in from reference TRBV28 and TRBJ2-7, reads DVKVTQSSRYLVKRTGEKVFLECVQDMDHENMFWYRQDPGLGLRLIYFSYDVKMKEKGDIPEGYSVSREKKERFSLILESASTNQTSMYLCASSSGTSGRGPMWYEQYFGPGTRLTVT.

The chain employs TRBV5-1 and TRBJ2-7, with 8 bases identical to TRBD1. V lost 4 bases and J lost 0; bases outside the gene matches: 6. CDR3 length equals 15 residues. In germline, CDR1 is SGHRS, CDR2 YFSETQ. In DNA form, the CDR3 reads TGCGCCAGCAGCCCCCGGACAGGGACCTCCTACGAGCAGTACTTC. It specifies CASSPRTGTSYEQYF.

The CDR3, as DNA: TGTGCCAGCAGCCCATACGACCACCGCTCCTACGAGCAGTACTTC. Translated: CASSPYDHRSYEQYF. The chain is built from TRBV6-2 or TRBV6-3 and TRBJ2-7, with D uncertain. V shed 6 bases and J shed 0 bases, with 15 bases lying between them. The V gene's germline CDR1 is MNHEY and CDR2 SVGEGT. The CDR3 has 15 amino acids.

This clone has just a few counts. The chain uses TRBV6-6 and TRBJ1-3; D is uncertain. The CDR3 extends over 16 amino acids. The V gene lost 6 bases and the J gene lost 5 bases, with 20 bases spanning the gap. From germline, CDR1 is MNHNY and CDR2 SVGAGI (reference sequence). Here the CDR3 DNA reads TGTGCCAGCAGCCCCGGTCGTGACCAAGGCCGAAACACCATATATTTT. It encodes CASSPGRDQGRNTIYF.

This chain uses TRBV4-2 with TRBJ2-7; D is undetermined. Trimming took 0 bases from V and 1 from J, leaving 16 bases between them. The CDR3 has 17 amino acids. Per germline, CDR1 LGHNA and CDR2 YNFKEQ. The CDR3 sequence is CASSQEGMWEGSYEQYF. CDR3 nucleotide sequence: TGTGCCAGCAGCCAAGAGGGGATGTGGGAAGGGTCCTACGAGCAGTACTTC.

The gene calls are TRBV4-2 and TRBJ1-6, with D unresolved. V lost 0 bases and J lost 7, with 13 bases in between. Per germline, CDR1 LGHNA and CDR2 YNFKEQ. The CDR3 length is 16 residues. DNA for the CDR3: TGTGCCAGCAGCCAAGAATCCGAAACATGGAATTCACCCCTCCACTTT. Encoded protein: CASSQESETWNSPLHF.

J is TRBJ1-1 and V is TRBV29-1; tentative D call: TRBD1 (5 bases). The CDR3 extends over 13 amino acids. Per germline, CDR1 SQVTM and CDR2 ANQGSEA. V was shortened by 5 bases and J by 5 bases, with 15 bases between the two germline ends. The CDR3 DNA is TGCAGCGTTTTCAGGGATTTCAGGACTGAAGCTTTCTTT. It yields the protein CSVFRDFRTEAFF.

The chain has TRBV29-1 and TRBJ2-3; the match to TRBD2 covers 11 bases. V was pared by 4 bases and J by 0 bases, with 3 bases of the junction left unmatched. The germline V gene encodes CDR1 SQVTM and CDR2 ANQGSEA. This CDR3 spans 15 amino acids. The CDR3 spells CSVVTSGISTDTQYF. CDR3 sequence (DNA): TGCAGCGTTGTGACTAGCGGGATTAGCACAGATACGCAGTATTTT.

The CDR3 sequence: CAIRGLSDTQYF. The CDR3 coding sequence is TGTGCCATCAGGGGGTTATCAGATACGCAGTATTTT. The rearrangement uses TRBV10-3 and TRBJ2-3; D is unclear. The ends were cut back, 6 bases at V and 4 bases at J, with 8 bases in the middle. This CDR3 is built from 12 residues. The germline gives CDR1 ENHRY, CDR2 SYGVKD.

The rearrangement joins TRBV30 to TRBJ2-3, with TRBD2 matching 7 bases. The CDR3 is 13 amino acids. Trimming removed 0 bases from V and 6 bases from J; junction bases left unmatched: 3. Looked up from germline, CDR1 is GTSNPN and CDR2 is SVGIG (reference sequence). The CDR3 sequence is CAWSVGGRDTQYF. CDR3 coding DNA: TGTGCCTGGAGTGTGGGGGGGAGGGATACGCAGTATTTT.

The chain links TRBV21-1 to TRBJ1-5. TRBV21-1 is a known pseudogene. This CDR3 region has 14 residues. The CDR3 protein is CASWGKIGNQPQHF. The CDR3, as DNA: TGTGCCAGCTGGGGGAAGATTGGCAATCAGCCCCAGCATTTT.

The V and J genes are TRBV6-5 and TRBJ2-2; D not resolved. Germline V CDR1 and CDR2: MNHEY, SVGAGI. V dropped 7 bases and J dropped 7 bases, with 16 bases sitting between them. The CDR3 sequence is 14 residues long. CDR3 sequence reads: CASILGPYYGELFF. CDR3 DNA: TGTGCCAGCATCTTAGGGCCTTACTACGGGGAGCTGTTTTTT.